The next 18 T cell receptor beta chains were all read from a single sample in a study of shared clonotypes between healthy human individuals. The repertoire was sequenced with immunoSEQ multiplex PCR; TCRdb's copy has only in-frame clones and lacks some. The sample gives 1.4 million or so clones, around 98.5% of which show up once; roughly 0.35% is in the top ten. Material for sequencing was naive CD4+ T cells sorted from blood. The subset: CD45RA+ positively selected. All receptors derive from a man aged 25 to 40 in good health.

The chain employs TRBV15 and TRBJ1-4; no clear D. Germline CDR1 and CDR2: LNHNV and YYDKDF (reference sequence). The CDR3 is made up of 15 amino acids. Trimming removed 3 bases at V and 5 bases at J, with 13 bases between. CDR3 sequence: CATSRTDGKNEKLFF. The CDR3 nucleotides read TGTGCCACCAGCAGGACGGACGGCAAAAATGAAAAACTGTTTTTT. Full variable domain (rest looked up from reference TRBV15 and TRBJ1-4): DAMVIQNPRYQVTQFGKPVTLSCSQTLNHNVMYWYQQKSSQAPKLLFHYYDKDFNNEADTPDNFQSRRPNTSFCFLDIRSPGLGDTAMYLCATSRTDGKNEKLFFGSGTQLSVL.

The J gene is TRBJ2-2, the V gene TRBV13; D remains ambiguous. The CDR3 loop spans 15 amino acids. Deletions cut 6 bases from V and 3 bases from J, with 14 bases between. Germline lookup yields CDR1 PRHDT and CDR2 FYEKMQ (reference sequence). Written as DNA, the CDR3 is TGTGCCAGCAGTCTAGATCGCAGATACACCGGGGAGCTGTTTTTT. The encoded protein is CASSLDRRYTGELFF.

The rearrangement links TRBV6-6 to TRBJ2-7; D remains unclear. Germline V gene sequence: CDR1 MNHNY, CDR2 SVGAGI (reference sequence). The CDR3 consists of 14 residues. Trimming removed 5 bases at V and 3 bases at J, with 14 bases between. In DNA, the CDR3 is TGTGCCAGCAGTGAGTCTGGGGTGTTCTACGAGCAGTACTTC. The encoded protein is CASSESGVFYEQYF.

The chain is built from TRBV4-1 and TRBJ2-7; 10 positions agree with TRBD1. The CDR3 has 13 residues. Trimming cost V 4 bases and J 4 bases; bases outside gene matches: 1. Germline loops: CDR1 MGHRA, CDR2 YSYEKL. The CDR3 coding sequence is TGCGCCAGCAGCCGACAGGGGGCTTACGAGCAGTACTTC. It codes for CASSRQGAYEQYF.

This rearrangement joins TRBV10-3 to TRBJ2-7; 14 nucleotides match TRBD2. Germline V lookup: CDR1 ENHRY, CDR2 SYGVKD. There are 16 residues in the CDR3. The V gene end was trimmed by 3 bases and the J gene end by 6 bases; junction bases not matched to a gene: 7. This CDR3 reads CAISDMRGTSGSEQYF. CDR3 DNA sequence: TGTGCCATCAGTGACATGAGGGGGACTAGCGGGAGCGAGCAGTACTTC.

CDR3 in amino acids: CASSQGQGNTIYF. CDR3 nucleotide sequence: TGTGCCAGCAGCCAGGGACAGGGAAACACCATATATTTT. V usage is TRBV7-9 and J usage is TRBJ1-3; TRBD1 matches 7 bases. V dropped 5 bases and J dropped 4; count of bases not matched to a gene: 2. CDR3 size: 13 residues. Per the germline V gene, CDR1 is SEHNR and CDR2 is FQNEAQ (reference sequence).

The chain recombines TRBV28 with TRBJ2-7; D is undetermined. Per germline, CDR1 MDHEN and CDR2 SYDVKM. Trimming cost V 4 bases and J 6 bases, with 13 bases left between them. The CDR3 is made up of 13 amino acids. CDR3 protein: CASSYAAEGEQYF. The CDR3 DNA reads TGTGCCAGCAGTTATGCGGCCGAAGGCGAGCAGTACTTC.

This rearrangement joins TRBV11-2 to TRBJ1-2; TRBD1 might be the D (6 bases). Germline V CDR1 and CDR2: SGHAT, FQNNGV. The CDR3 totals 14 residues. V was pared by 0 bases and J by 8 bases, with 13 bases between. As DNA, the CDR3 is TGTGCCAGCAGCTTAGATAGACAGGTCATGGGCTACACCTTC. It translates to CASSLDRQVMGYTF.

The CDR3 coding sequence is TGCGCCAGCAGTCGACTAGCGTGGGCTAATGAGCAGTTCTTC. Its protein product is CASSRLAWANEQFF. The chain employs TRBV4-3 and TRBJ2-1; TRBD2 agrees at 8 bases. J was trimmed by 7 bases and V by 6 bases; bases with no gene match: 8. CDR1 is LGHNA and CDR2 is YSLEER in the germline V gene. There are 14 residues in the CDR3.

This clone was counted a single time. V is TRBV30 and J is TRBJ2-1; maybe TRBD1 (6 bases). Trimming took 3 bases from V and 4 from J, leaving 19 bases between them. This CDR3 comprises 16 residues. Per germline, CDR1 GTSNPN and CDR2 SVGIG (reference sequence). The CDR3 DNA sequence: TGTGCCTGGAGCCCGGTGGGGCAGGGGACGTACAATGAGCAGTTCTTC. Its translation: CAWSPVGQGTYNEQFF.

J is TRBJ1-5 and V is TRBV2, with D perhaps TRBD1 (5 bases). CDR3 length: 16 amino acids. V was cut by 0 bases and J by 7 bases, with 16 bases left in between. Germline assignment: CDR1 SNHLY and CDR2 FYNNEI. As DNA, the CDR3 is TGTGCCAGCAGTGAAGCGCGGGTCGTCGGGGGACAGCCCCAGCATTTT. Translated: CASSEARVVGGQPQHF.

The chain uses TRBV6-6 and TRBJ1-1; perhaps TRBD1 as D (5 bases). This CDR3 has 14 residues. Germline V gene data show CDR1 as MNHNY and CDR2 as SVGAGI (reference sequence). The V gene lost 5 bases and the J gene lost 6 bases, with 16 bases spanning the gap. The CDR3 sequence is CASSRDGPFAEAFF. The DNA of the CDR3 is TGTGCCAGCAGTCGGGACGGACCCTTCGCTGAAGCTTTCTTT.

The V call is TRBV5-5, the J call TRBJ1-1; a weak D match, TRBD1 (6 bases). CDR3 length equals 14 residues. Germline values: CDR1 SGHKS, CDR2 YYEKEE (reference sequence). Trimming shortened V by 1 base and J by 3 bases, and 10 bases separated the two germline ends. This CDR3 reads CASSLRGKDTEAFF. The DNA for the CDR3 is TGTGCCAGCAGCTTGAGGGGGAAGGACACTGAAGCTTTCTTT.

The CDR3 DNA sequence: TGCAGTGCCAAGCGGGACGAGCAGTACTTC. This codes for CSAKRDEQYF. This chain links TRBV20-1 with TRBJ2-7, with a possible D match to TRBD2 (6 bases). Trimming shortened V by 6 bases and J by 5 bases, and 8 bases separated the two germline ends. Germline V gene lookup returns CDR1 DFQATT and CDR2 SNEGSKA (reference sequence). The CDR3 sequence is 10 residues long.

This chain connects TRBV30 to TRBJ1-4; D is unresolved. V was clipped by 0 bases and J by 5 bases, with 7 bases between them. CDR3 length: 13 amino acids. From germline, CDR1 is GTSNPN and CDR2 SVGIG (reference sequence). The CDR3 DNA is TGTGCCTGGAGTGTATCCGAGAATGAAAAACTGTTTTTT. Translating gives CAWSVSENEKLFF.

J is TRBJ1-2 and V is TRBV28; D gene unclear. CDR1 and CDR2 from the germline V gene are MDHEN and SYDVKM. This CDR3 has 15 amino acids. Trimming took 6 bases from V and 0 from J, leaving 14 bases between them. The CDR3 protein is CASSDLRSSNYGYTF. In DNA form, the CDR3 reads TGTGCCAGCAGCGACTTAAGGAGTTCTAACTATGGCTACACCTTC.

This chain joins TRBV7-2 and TRBJ2-5; 9 bases align to TRBD2. V was clipped by 8 bases and J by 4 bases; unmatched bases: 2. The CDR3 is 12 residues long. From germline, CDR1 is SGHTA and CDR2 FQGNSA. The DNA of the CDR3 is TGTGCCAGCCGCGGGAGGGCAGAGACCCAGTACTTC. This gives the protein CASRGRAETQYF.

The chain combines TRBV27 with TRBJ1-1; weak D call: TRBD1 (5 bases). The CDR3 has 15 residues. V shed 7 bases and J shed 4 bases, with 19 bases lying between them. Germline CDR1 is MNHEY and CDR2 is SMNVEV (reference sequence). The chain's CDR3 is CASKPFSVQGTEAFF. Here the CDR3 DNA reads TGTGCCAGCAAACCCTTCTCTGTGCAGGGCACTGAAGCTTTCTTT.